A selection of T cell receptor beta chains follows, all from one sample in a study of cytomegalovirus exposure and HLA in healthy donors. Measured with immunoSEQ multiplex PCR; TCRdb has only the in-frame clones, and not every one. The sample records more than 85,000 clones, approximately 84% being singletons. Sequencing was carried out using PBMCs. The source of these receptors is a man between 40 and 49 years old in good health and CMV-seronegative. CDR3s include the opening cysteine and the closing phenylalanine or tryptophan. A D gene is named only where the DNA matches it firmly. Rows give clone size only sometimes, using once, few, many, or a class for an expanded clone.

>.|TRBJ2-1|TRBV7-8|.
CASSLALGYNEQFF
TGTGCCAGCAGCTTAGCGCTAGGATACAATGAGCAGTTCTTC
>TRBD1|TRBJ1-3|TRBV6-1|few
CASSPTGAAGNTIYF
TGTGCCAGCAGTCCCACAGGGGCAGCTGGAAACACCATATATTTT
>.|TRBJ2-7|TRBV2|.
CASSIGRGSYEQYF
TGTGCCAGCAGTATTGGACGGGGTAGCTACGAGCAGTACTTC
>.|TRBJ2-7|TRBV5-1|.
CASSLMSSYEQYF
TGCGCCAGCAGCTTAATGAGCTCCTACGAGCAGTACTTC
>.|TRBJ1-1|TRBV6-5|.
CASMLLTEAFF
TGTGCCAGCATGTTACTCACTGAAGCTTTCTTT
>TRBD1|TRBJ1-5|TRBV19|once
CASSTTGGNQPQHF
TGTGCCAGTAGTACTACAGGGGGGAATCAGCCCCAGCATTTT
>TRBD2|TRBJ2-5|TRBV2|.
CASSEGGGRPDRPEETQYF
TGTGCCAGCAGTGAAGGCGGGGGGCGCCCCGATAGACCCGAAGAGACCCAGTACTTC
>TRBD1|TRBJ1-6|TRBV4-2|.
CASSPPDRGGSPLHF
TGTGCCAGCAGCCCCCCGGACAGGGGAGGATCACCCCTCCACTTT
>TRBD1|TRBJ1-5|TRBV6-1|.
CASRTGNSNQPQHF
TGTGCCAGCAGGACAGGGAATAGCAATCAGCCCCAGCATTTT
>TRBD1|TRBJ1-5|TRBV10-2|.
CASGTGLNQPQHF
TGCGCCAGCGGGACAGGGTTGAATCAGCCCCAGCATTTT
>.|TRBJ1-1|TRBV2|.
CASSVSTGANTEAFF
TGTGCCAGCAGTGTATCGACAGGAGCAAACACTGAAGCTTTCTTT
>TRBD1|TRBJ1-2|TRBV27|.
CASSLWQGASYTF
TGTGCCAGCAGTTTATGGCAGGGGGCTAGCTACACCTTC
>.|TRBJ2-7|TRBV4-3|.
CASSQTGTYEQYF
TGCGCCAGCAGCCAAACGGGTACCTACGAGCAGTACTTC
>.|TRBJ2-5|TRBV5-1|.
CASQTVEGQETQYF
TGCGCCAGTCAAACGGTGGAGGGCCAAGAGACCCAGTACTTC
>.|TRBJ1-5|TRBV5-6|.
CASSFGRYQPQHF
TGTGCCAGCAGCTTCGGCAGGTACCAGCCCCAGCATTTT
>TRBD1|TRBJ1-4|TRBV29-1|.
CSAVRGTGKEKLFF
TGCAGCGCTGTCCGAGGGACAGGGAAAGAAAAACTGTTTTTT
>.|TRBJ2-7|TRBV2|.
CASSLQGQQYF
TGTGCCAGCAGTCTACAGGGTCAACAGTACTTC
>.|TRBJ2-1|TRBV6-5|once
CASRREGGVSNEQFF
TGTGCCAGCAGAAGGGAGGGGGGGGTTAGCAATGAGCAGTTCTTC
>.|TRBJ1-5|TRBV6-4|.
CASPGGNQPQHF
TGTGCCAGTCCAGGGGGCAATCAGCCCCAGCATTTT
>.|TRBJ1-5|TRBV6-6|few
CASRYGSEPQHF
TGTGCCAGCAGGTATGGTAGTGAGCCCCAGCATTTT
>TRBD1|TRBJ1-1|TRBV28|.
CASLRDSLNTEAFF
TGTGCCAGCCTAAGGGACAGCTTGAACACTGAAGCTTTCTTT
>TRBD1|TRBJ2-5|TRBV9|.
CASSGTGLGETQYF
TGTGCCAGCAGCGGGACAGGGCTGGGCGAGACCCAGTACTTC
>.|TRBJ1-2|TRBV30|.
CAWSVRQSNYGYTF
TGTGCCTGGAGTGTACGACAGTCTAACTATGGCTACACCTTC
>.|TRBJ2-6|TRBV7-9|.
CASSRGTAVGANVLTF
TGTGCCAGCAGCCGCGGGACTGCCGTTGGGGCCAACGTCCTGACTTTC
>.|TRBJ2-2|TRBV28|.
CASSLPSGELFF
TGTGCCAGCAGTTTACCCAGCGGGGAGCTGTTTTTT